The TCR beta chain under discussion was sequenced for a study of response to subunit inactivated influenza vaccine. Whole-study findings and limits: The study's authors posited that every seasonal influenza vaccination enlists few new T cells.

There are a few counts of this clonotype. Its antigen remains unidentified. The CDR3 is made up of 15 amino acids. V lost 6 bases, J lost 5 bases, and 16 bases lay in between. Using its own MiXCR run on the RT-PCR reads, TCRdb lists one record per CDR3 protein. The sample has under 550,000 distinct CDR3 sequences, around 8% seen once; the top ten hold approximately 12%. Sample: PBMCs from blood, taken 23 to 25 months after vaccination. The origin of this receptor is a man aged 50-75 years who received an inactivated influenza vaccine. The V gene is TRBV12-3 or TRBV12-4, the J gene TRBJ2-2; weak D call: TRBD2 (7 bases). CDR3 sequence: CASREAGAGTGELFF. Written as DNA, the CDR3 is TGTGCCAGCAGAGAGGCGGGGGCGGGGACCGGGGAGCTGTTTTTT.